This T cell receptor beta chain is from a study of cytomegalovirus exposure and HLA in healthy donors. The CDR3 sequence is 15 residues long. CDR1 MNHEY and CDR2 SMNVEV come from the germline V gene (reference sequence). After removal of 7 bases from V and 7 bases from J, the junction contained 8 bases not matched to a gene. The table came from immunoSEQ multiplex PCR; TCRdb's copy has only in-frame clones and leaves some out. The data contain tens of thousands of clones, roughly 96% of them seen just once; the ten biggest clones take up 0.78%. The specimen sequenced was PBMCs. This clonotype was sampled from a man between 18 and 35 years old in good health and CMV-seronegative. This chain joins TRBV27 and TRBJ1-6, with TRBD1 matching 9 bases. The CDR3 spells CASNMGQGHNSPLHF. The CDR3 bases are TGTGCCAGCAATATGGGACAGGGACACAATTCACCCCTCCACTTT.